A single sample is the source of the 6 T cell receptor beta chains below, sequenced in a study of blood T cells in healthy people across ages. A second PCR of about 6 to 11 cycles used a sample-barcoded 5' primer and a J-beta primer mix. TCRdb re-derived calls from the 5' RACE reads in MiXCR, one entry per CDR3 protein. The repertoire consists of 850,000 or so distinct CDR3 sequences, with 29% occurring once and the leading ten covering 17%. The source material was blood. The receptors here all came from a woman over 75 in good health.

This clonotype was observed a handful of times. CDR3 in DNA: TGTGCCAGCAGTGAACAGGGGCAGACCTATGGCTACACCTTC. This codes for CASSEQGQTYGYTF. The rearrangement links TRBV2 to TRBJ1-2; D might be TRBD1 (6 bases). Trimming left V 2 bases short and J 4 bases short, with 11 bases between. The CDR3 is made up of 14 amino acids. Germline V gives CDR1 SNHLY, CDR2 FYNNEI.

The sample holds one count of this clonotype. The chain recombines TRBV6-5 with TRBJ2-5, with D hard to call. Per the germline V gene, CDR1 is MNHEY and CDR2 is SVGAGI. This CDR3 comprises 15 residues. Trimming left V 9 bases short and J 2 bases short, with 19 bases between. CDR3 in DNA: TGTGCCAGTTCGGCGTTCCGATTGAAGCAAGAGACCCAGTACTTC. It translates to CASSAFRLKQETQYF.

The chain combines TRBV20-1 with TRBJ2-7; perhaps D is TRBD1 or TRBD2 (5 bases each). This CDR3 is built from 16 residues. V gave up 1 base and J gave up 0 bases, with 16 bases separating them. CDR1 is DFQATT and CDR2 is SNEGSKA in the germline V gene (reference sequence). CDR3: CSARVLSPGSSYEQYF. CDR3 DNA sequence: TGCAGTGCTAGAGTTTTATCCCCAGGGAGCTCCTACGAGCAGTACTTC.

As to this clonotype: Given a much more abundant clone one base away, this may be a read error. The CDR3: CTSSAQGGVAKNIQYF. In nucleotides, the CDR3 is TGTACCAGCAGCGCACAGGGGGGTGTAGCCAAAAACATTCAGTACTTC. The chain has TRBV9 and TRBJ2-4; TRBD1 matches 8 bases. Germline V CDR1 and CDR2: SGDLS, YYNGEE. This CDR3 is built from 16 residues.

This clonotype was observed at least ten times. The rearrangement links TRBV20-1 to TRBJ2-7, with 12 bases identical to TRBD2. CDR1 is DFQATT and CDR2 is SNEGSKA in the germline V gene (reference sequence). CDR3 size: 14 residues. Trimming cost V 5 bases and J 4 bases; bases outside gene matches: 6. CDR3 amino acids: CSAVRLAGEYEQYF. In nucleotides, the CDR3 is TGCAGTGCTGTTCGACTAGCGGGGGAGTACGAGCAGTACTTC.

The chain carries TRBV28 and TRBJ2-5; TRBD2 agrees at 8 bases. This CDR3 is 16 amino acids long. Germline CDR1 is MDHEN and CDR2 is SYDVKM. V lost 5 bases, J lost 3 bases, and 11 bases stayed unmatched. As DNA, the CDR3 is TGTGCCAGCAGTCCCTTCCGGACTAGCAGGGAAGAGACCCAGTACTTC. Translated: CASSPFRTSREETQYF.